One and the same sample provided the 30 T cell receptor beta chains below, sequenced in a study of shared clonotypes between healthy human individuals. Produced via immunoSEQ multiplex PCR; TCRdb's table is partial and in-frame only. The sample lists under 550,000 clones; about 95% were seen once. Source material: naive CD4+ T cells sorted from blood. Subset of the sample: CD45RA+ positively selected. The receptors here all came from a woman between 25 and 40 years old in good health.

The chain carries TRBV28 and TRBJ1-2, with D perhaps matching TRBD1 (5 bases). V was shortened by 6 bases and J by 3 bases, with 8 bases between the two germline ends. The CDR3 sequence is 12 residues long. The germline V gene encodes CDR1 MDHEN and CDR2 SYDVKM. The CDR3 DNA is TGTGCCAGCAGCTCAGGGTACTATGGCTACACCTTC. It is translated as CASSSGYYGYTF.

The chain joins TRBV28 to TRBJ1-2; D is ambiguous. Trimming shortened V by 8 bases and J by 8 bases, and 9 bases separated the two germline ends. The CDR3 has 10 residues. From germline, CDR1 is MDHEN and CDR2 SYDVKM. The CDR3 DNA sequence: TGTGCCAGCCTTGGTGCGGGCTACACCTTC. Protein sequence: CASLGAGYTF.

The rearrangement links TRBV11-2 to TRBJ2-5; D not certain. The J call may not be correct, given that the DNA end is closer to TRBJ2-7. Germline CDR1 SGHAT, CDR2 FQNNGV. The CDR3 covers 15 residues. This CDR3 is CASSPGMARSYEQYF. The CDR3 DNA reads as TGTGCCAGCAGCCCGGGTATGGCGCGGAGCTACGAGCAGTACTTC.

This rearrangement joins TRBV19 to TRBJ2-7, with no clear D. This CDR3 region has 14 residues. Germline V gives CDR1 LNHDA, CDR2 SQIVND (reference sequence). Trimming shortened V by 0 bases and J by 0 bases, and 6 bases separated the two germline ends. For the CDR3, the DNA is TGTGCCAGTAGTATAGATCGCAGCTCCTACGAGCAGTACTTC. It codes for CASSIDRSSYEQYF.

The rearrangement joins TRBV2 to TRBJ2-5, with a tentative D call TRBD2 (6 bases). The V end was cut by 8 bases, the J end by 3 bases, with 13 bases between. Germline V gene data show CDR1 as SNHLY and CDR2 as FYNNEI. The CDR3 contains 13 residues. CDR3 DNA: TGTGCCAGCGGACCTAGCGCGAAAGAGACCCAGTACTTC. It encodes CASGPSAKETQYF.

This sequence joins TRBV28 and TRBJ2-5; 14 bases agree with TRBD2. The V gene's germline CDR1 is MDHEN and CDR2 SYDVKM. This CDR3 is 16 amino acids long. V lost 6 bases and J lost 6; bases outside the gene matches: 9. CDR3 loop: CASSDKGTSGSKTQYF. The CDR3 nucleotides read TGTGCCAGCAGCGATAAAGGGACTAGCGGGAGTAAGACCCAGTACTTC.

The rearrangement uses TRBV4-1 and TRBJ2-3; 7 bases match TRBD2. There are 21 residues in the CDR3. With 1 base clipped from V and 1 base from J, the junction kept 20 bases outside the gene matches. The germline CDR1 and CDR2 sequences are MGHRA and YSYEKL. CDR3 region: CASSQADLAVLVVVGTDTQYF. The CDR3 bases are TGCGCCAGCAGCCAAGCGGATCTAGCGGTACTTGTTGTTGTCGGCACAGATACGCAGTATTTT.

The chain has TRBV18 and TRBJ2-1, with a possible D match to TRBD1 (6 bases). The CDR3 has 14 amino acids. V was trimmed by 0 bases and J by 5 bases, leaving 8 bases between them. The germline CDR1 and CDR2 sequences are KGHSH and LQKENI. CDR3 region: CASSPPNRDNEQFF. In DNA, the CDR3 is TGTGCCAGCTCACCACCGAACAGGGACAATGAGCAGTTCTTC.

V and J are TRBV15 and TRBJ2-3; D is undetermined. V lost 0 bases to trimming and J lost 3 bases, with 7 bases between them. In germline, CDR1 is LNHNV, CDR2 YYDKDF (reference sequence). The CDR3 length is 14 residues. CDR3 region: CATSRERRTDTQYF. The CDR3 bases are TGTGCCACCAGCAGAGAGCGAAGGACAGATACGCAGTATTTT.

The V and J genes are TRBV19 and TRBJ2-2; D gene uncertain. The length of the CDR3 is 16 residues. Germline lookup yields CDR1 LNHDA and CDR2 SQIVND (reference sequence). Trimming took 6 bases from V and 0 from J, leaving 14 bases between them. CDR3 loop: CASRKTGISNTGELFF. CDR3 coding DNA: TGTGCCAGTAGAAAAACGGGCATATCGAACACCGGGGAGCTGTTTTTT. The whole variable domain, filled in from reference TRBV19 and TRBJ2-2, reads DGGITQSPKYLFRKEGQNVTLSCEQNLNHDAMYWYRQDPGQGLRLIYYSQIVNDFQKGDIAEGYSVSREKKESFPLTVTSAQKNPTAFYLCASRKTGISNTGELFFGEGSRLTVL.

The chain combines TRBV11-2 with TRBJ2-1; no definite D call. Per germline, CDR1 SGHAT and CDR2 FQNNGV. The CDR3 has 15 amino acids. V lost 3 bases to trimming and J lost 6 bases, with 15 bases between them. This CDR3 is CASSFVMDRPNEQFF. The CDR3 nucleotides are TGTGCCAGCAGCTTTGTAATGGACCGTCCCAATGAGCAGTTCTTC.

This clone was counted only a few times. The chain links TRBV5-1 to TRBJ1-2, with 7 bases that match TRBD1. V was clipped by 0 bases and J by 0 bases; unmatched bases: 2. The CDR3 extends over 15 amino acids. Germline V gene sequence: CDR1 SGHRS, CDR2 YFSETQ. The chain's CDR3 is CASSLEGTANYGYTF. The CDR3 coding sequence is TGCGCCAGCAGCTTGGAGGGGACAGCTAACTATGGCTACACCTTC. Supplemented by reference TRBV5-1 and TRBJ1-2, the full variable domain reads KAGVTQTPRYLIKTRGQQVTLSCSPISGHRSVSWYQQTPGQGLQFLFEYFSETQRNKGNFPGRFSGRQFSNSRSEMNVSTLELGDSALYLCASSLEGTANYGYTFGSGTRLTVV.

This clone has a single count. This chain joins TRBV5-1 and TRBJ2-1; D perhaps matches TRBD1 (5 bases). Trimming removed 0 bases from V and 5 bases from J, with 15 bases in between. Germline V gene data show CDR1 as SGHRS and CDR2 as YFSETQ. This CDR3 is 16 amino acids long. Here the CDR3 reads CASSLEGPGIDNEQFF. CDR3 bases: TGCGCCAGCAGCTTGGAGGGTCCAGGGATTGACAATGAGCAGTTCTTC.

The chain is built from TRBV29-1 and TRBJ2-5; no clear D gene. CDR1 SQVTM and CDR2 ANQGSEA come from the germline V gene. The CDR3 has 12 residues. Trimming removed 3 bases at V and 2 bases at J, with 7 bases between. The DNA of the CDR3 is TGCAGCGTTGATCTTATACAAGAGACCCAGTACTTC. Its protein product is CSVDLIQETQYF.

V gene TRBV30 combines with J gene TRBJ1-2; D unresolved. Germline V CDR1 and CDR2: GTSNPN, SVGIG (reference sequence). Trimming cost V 4 bases and J 4 bases, with 28 bases left between them. The CDR3 has 18 residues. CDR3: CAWTPSSFNNPYRYGYTF. The CDR3 DNA follows: TGTGCCTGGACCCCTAGTTCGTTTAACAATCCCTACCGCTATGGCTACACCTTC.

J is TRBJ2-7 and V is TRBV7-9; TRBD2 might be the D (5 bases). Germline loops: CDR1 SEHNR, CDR2 FQNEAQ (reference sequence). There are 16 residues in the CDR3. V shed 6 bases and J shed 0 bases, with 18 bases lying between them. CDR3: CASSSRREAVSYEQYF. The DNA for the CDR3 is TGTGCCAGCAGTTCACGTCGGGAAGCAGTCTCCTACGAGCAGTACTTC.

The gene calls are TRBV2 and TRBJ2-1, with 11 nucleotides matching TRBD2. Germline trimming cut 6 bases from V and 10 bases from J; bases unmatched to any gene: 2. Germline CDR1 and CDR2: SNHLY and FYNNEI. The CDR3 totals 12 residues. CDR3 sequence reads: CASRGLAEEQFF. The CDR3 coding sequence is TGTGCCAGCAGGGGACTAGCGGAAGAGCAGTTCTTC. The variable domain in full, with the rest retrieved from reference TRBV2 and TRBJ2-1, is EPEVTQTPSHQVTQMGQEVILRCVPISNHLYFYWYRQILGQKVEFLVSFYNNEISEKSEIFDDQFSVERPDGSNFTLKIRSTKLEDSAMYFCASRGLAEEQFFGPGTRLTVL.

The chain employs TRBV4-2 and TRBJ2-1; weak D call: TRBD1 (6 bases). V shed 5 bases and J shed 6 bases, with 11 bases lying between them. This CDR3 spans 13 amino acids. Germline CDR1 LGHNA, CDR2 YNFKEQ. The CDR3 nucleotides read TGTGCCAGCAGCTTGGTGGGGGCCAATGAGCAGTTCTTC. Protein product: CASSLVGANEQFF.

CDR3 sequence reads: CASSNWGDTYEQYF. The DNA for the CDR3 is TGTGCCAGTAGTAATTGGGGGGACACCTACGAGCAGTACTTC. This sequence joins TRBV19 and TRBJ2-7, with D tentatively TRBD1 or TRBD2 (6 bases each). Germline CDR1 reads LNHDA; CDR2 reads SQIVND (reference sequence). Trimming removed 4 bases at V and 2 bases at J, with 12 bases between. This CDR3 spans 14 amino acids.

The V call is TRBV7-9, the J call TRBJ2-7, with D possibly TRBD2 on 6 matching bases. The V gene's germline CDR1 is SEHNR and CDR2 FQNEAQ (reference sequence). This CDR3 comprises 15 residues. The ends were cut back, 3 bases at V and 0 bases at J, with 12 bases in the middle. CDR3 in amino acids: CASSFSGDISYEQYF. DNA for the CDR3: TGTGCCAGCAGCTTCTCGGGGGATATCTCCTACGAGCAGTACTTC. Together with reference TRBV7-9 and TRBJ2-7, the CDR3 gives the full variable domain: DTGVSQNPRHKITKRGQNVTFRCDPISEHNRLYWYRQTLGQGPEFLTYFQNEAQLEKSRLLSDRFSAERPKGSFSTLEIQRTEQGDSAMYLCASSFSGDISYEQYFGPGTRLTVT.

The gene calls are TRBV10-2 and TRBJ2-5; TRBD2 agrees at 16 bases. The CDR3 runs to 18 residues. Germline V gives CDR1 WSHSY, CDR2 SAAADI. With V trimmed by 6 bases and J by 1 base, 8 bases remained unmatched. Written as DNA, the CDR3 is TGCGCCAGCAGCGGGGGACTAGCGGGAGGGGGCCTCCAAGAGACCCAGTACTTC. Residues: CASSGGLAGGGLQETQYF.

J is TRBJ2-1 and V is TRBV5-6, with D perhaps assigned TRBD1 or TRBD2 (5 bases each). The CDR3 is 13 residues long. Germline V gene sequence: CDR1 SGHDT, CDR2 YYEEEE. V lost 4 bases and J lost 4, with 9 bases in between. CDR3 sequence: CASSVGRYNEQFF. DNA for the CDR3: TGTGCCAGCAGCGTGGGACGTTACAATGAGCAGTTCTTC.

On this clone: A read error is likely, as this CDR3 ends without the conserved phenylalanine or tryptophan. No DNA is shown, since the ends of the CDR3 on it are uncertain; the CDR3 is the one TCRdb lists. The chain links TRBV5-1 to TRBJ2-7; the table's TRBD2 call for D was not verified on the DNA. Germline-derived CDR1 and CDR2 are SGHRS and YFSETQ. The CDR3 contains 10 residues when both ends are counted. The CDR3 protein is CASSSRGLDL.

The gene calls are TRBV28 and TRBJ1-2; no clear D gene. This CDR3 has 12 residues. Germline loops: CDR1 MDHEN, CDR2 SYDVKM. Trimming stripped 6 bases from V and 8 bases from J, with 13 bases between. CDR3 in DNA: TGTGCCAGCAGGGGGAAACCGCAGGGCTACACCTTC. This codes for CASRGKPQGYTF.

Concerning this clone itself: Within the sample, other DNA sequences also encode this same CDR3. The chain is built from TRBV18 and TRBJ2-3; D is unclear. Trimming removed 3 bases from V and 1 base from J, with 8 bases in between. CDR3 length: 14 amino acids. Germline CDR1 KGHSH, CDR2 LQKENI. For the CDR3, the DNA is TGTGCCAGCTCACCGGGCTTGCGCACAGATACGCAGTATTTT. Translation: CASSPGLRTDTQYF. Filled out from reference TRBV18 and TRBJ2-3, the complete variable domain reads NAGVMQNPRHLVRRRGQEARLRCSPMKGHSHVYWYRQLPEEGLKFMVYLQKENIIDESGMPKERFSAEFPKEGPSILRIQQVVRGDSAAYFCASSPGLRTDTQYFGPGTRLTVL.

The J gene is TRBJ1-2, the V gene TRBV19; a possible D gene is TRBD1 (6 bases). The CDR3 consists of 15 residues. Trimming shortened V by 5 bases and J by 4 bases, and 17 bases separated the two germline ends. From germline, CDR1 is LNHDA and CDR2 SQIVND (reference sequence). CDR3 in amino acids: CASSLGQQRSYGYTF. The CDR3 coding sequence is TGTGCCAGTAGTTTAGGACAGCAAAGAAGCTATGGCTACACCTTC.

This chain joins TRBV10-1 and TRBJ2-3; a weak D match, TRBD1 (5 bases). Germline CDR1 reads WNHNN; CDR2 reads SYGVQD (reference sequence). V was cut by 6 bases and J by 2 bases, with 9 bases left in between. The CDR3 runs 13 residues. Here the CDR3 DNA reads TGCGCCAGCAGAGACAGAAACACAGATACGCAGTATTTT. Translating it yields CASRDRNTDTQYF.

The chain recombines TRBV19 with TRBJ1-3; D is uncertain. The CDR3 is 17 residues long. Trimming shortened V by 8 bases and J by 0 bases, and 20 bases separated the two germline ends. Germline V CDR1 and CDR2: LNHDA, SQIVND (reference sequence). The DNA of the CDR3 is TGTGCCAGTCTAAGGTCGGCAGCTGTCCTCTCTGGAAACACCATATATTTT. Its translation is CASLRSAAVLSGNTIYF.

This chain uses TRBV7-9 with TRBJ2-3; 8 bases match TRBD1. V lost 2 bases to trimming and J lost 2 bases; unmatched junction nucleotides: 12. Germline V gene sequence: CDR1 SEHNR, CDR2 FQNEAQ (reference sequence). CDR3 length: 18 amino acids. CDR3 DNA: TGTGCCAGCAGCTTAAGGGACAGGACCCACGCTAACACAGATACGCAGTATTTT. Translated, it gives CASSLRDRTHANTDTQYF. The full variable domain, rest sourced from reference TRBV7-9 and TRBJ2-3, is DTGVSQNPRHKITKRGQNVTFRCDPISEHNRLYWYRQTLGQGPEFLTYFQNEAQLEKSRLLSDRFSAERPKGSFSTLEIQRTEQGDSAMYLCASSLRDRTHANTDTQYFGPGTRLTVL.

This chain joins TRBV10-3 and TRBJ1-5; no clear D gene. Germline loops: CDR1 ENHRY, CDR2 SYGVKD. Trimming stripped 3 bases from V and 1 base from J, with 4 bases between. This CDR3 is built from 13 residues. In DNA form, the CDR3 reads TGTGCCATCAGTGAAGCAAGCAATCAGCCCCAGCATTTT. Amino acids: CAISEASNQPQHF.